The 12 T cell receptor beta chains listed next were all sequenced from one sample in a study of blood T cell repertoires in COVID-19. TCRdb's table, derived via immunoSEQ multiplex PCR, lists solely in-frame clones and lacks some. The data hold some 530,000 clones, with approximately 86% observed a single time. Material for sequencing was PBMCs or T cells enriched from blood (not recorded which). The receptors derive from a woman aged 55-69 years who had recovered from COVID-19.

This chain links TRBV4-1 with TRBJ2-5; D possibly corresponds to TRBD2 (5 bases). CDR1 MGHRA and CDR2 YSYEKL come from the germline V gene. The V end was cut by 4 bases, the J end by 2 bases, with 17 bases between. The CDR3 loop spans 16 amino acids. CDR3 amino acids: CASSLTVAGMQETQYF. As DNA, the CDR3 is TGCGCCAGCAGCCTCACCGTAGCCGGGATGCAAGAGACCCAGTACTTC.

The V call is TRBV7-8, the J call TRBJ1-1; 7 nucleotides agree with TRBD1. Germline-derived CDR1 and CDR2 are SGHVS and FQNEAQ. This CDR3 has 14 amino acids. After removal of 6 bases from V and 5 bases from J, the junction contained 9 bases not matched to a gene. The CDR3 spells CASSLRQGRTEAFF. The CDR3 coding sequence is TGTGCCAGCAGTCTCCGACAGGGTCGGACTGAAGCTTTCTTT.

V and J are TRBV6-8 and TRBJ2-7; 8 positions agree with TRBD1. The CDR3 loop spans 18 amino acids. Germline assignment: CDR1 MNHGY and CDR2 SAAAGT. V shed 8 bases, J shed 0 bases, and the junction held 18 bases outside the gene matches. In DNA form, the CDR3 reads TGTGCCAGCGCCGCCCCGACGGGACAGGACCCTTCCTCCTACGAGCAGTACTTC. Encoded protein: CASAAPTGQDPSSYEQYF.

The gene calls are TRBV19 and TRBJ2-6, with TRBD2 matching over 10 bases. The germline V gene has CDR1 LNHDA and CDR2 SQIVND (reference sequence). The CDR3 contains 17 residues. V trimming: 3 bases; J trimming: 1 base; junction bases outside the gene matches: 3. As DNA, the CDR3 is TGTGCCAGTAGTATTCTAGCGGGGGTTTCTGGGGCCAACGTCCTGACTTTC. This sequence encodes CASSILAGVSGANVLTF.

This chain uses TRBV15 with TRBJ2-7; 7 nucleotides align to TRBD1. The ends lost 1 base at V and 3 bases at J; junction bases unmatched: 6. CDR3 length: 15 amino acids. Germline CDR1 and CDR2: LNHNV and YYDKDF (reference sequence). This CDR3 is CATSRGRSGGYEQYV. The DNA of the CDR3 is TGTGCCACCAGCAGAGGCCGGTCAGGGGGCTACGAGCAGTACGTC.

V and J are TRBV5-1 and TRBJ1-1; D unclear. Trimming pared 0 bases from V and 5 bases from J, leaving 17 bases between. The CDR3 has 16 amino acids. Germline-derived CDR1 and CDR2 are SGHRS and YFSETQ. In DNA, the CDR3 is TGCGCCAGCAGCTTGGACAGATGGATGGTTGGAACTGAAGCTTTCTTT. This translates into CASSLDRWMVGTEAFF.

The rearrangement links TRBV2 to TRBJ1-4; D uncertain. Trimming stripped 3 bases from V and 4 bases from J, with 3 bases between. This CDR3 has 12 amino acids. Germline CDR1 reads SNHLY; CDR2 reads FYNNEI. The CDR3 sequence: CASSDRNEKLFF. CDR3 bases: TGTGCCAGCAGTGACCGTAATGAAAAACTGTTTTTT.

As DNA, the CDR3 is TGCGCCAGCAGCCCCCCGGGGAGGTCCTACGAGCAGTACTTC. Translated, it gives CASSPPGRSYEQYF. The chain links TRBV4-1 to TRBJ2-7; D is possibly TRBD2 (6 bases). CDR3 length: 14 amino acids. Looked up from germline, CDR1 is MGHRA and CDR2 is YSYEKL. Trimming cost V 4 bases and J 1 base, with 11 bases left between them.

The CDR3: CSVLLLGGGNTIYF. The CDR3 coding sequence is TGCAGCGTTCTTCTCCTAGGAGGTGGAAACACCATATATTTT. The V gene is TRBV29-1, the J gene TRBJ1-3; D is uncertain. The CDR3 has 14 amino acids. Germline lookup yields CDR1 SQVTM and CDR2 ANQGSEA. Trimming pared 5 bases from V and 3 bases from J, leaving 14 bases between.

This clone has just a few counts. The rearrangement uses TRBV7-9 and TRBJ1-1; D possibly corresponds to TRBD1 (5 bases). CDR1 is SEHNR and CDR2 is FQNEAQ in the germline V gene (reference sequence). The CDR3 consists of 15 residues. Trimming took 5 bases from V and 3 from J, leaving 16 bases between them. CDR3 residues: CASSQGALIYTEAFF. In DNA, the CDR3 is TGTGCCAGCAGCCAAGGGGCCCTCATTTACACTGAAGCTTTCTTT.

The chain combines TRBV5-6 with TRBJ2-3, with D unresolved. V was cut by 0 bases and J by 6 bases, with 8 bases left in between. CDR1 SGHDT and CDR2 YYEEEE come from the germline V gene. The CDR3 sequence is 13 residues long. The CDR3 nucleotides read TGTGCCAGCAGCTTGGTGTCCTACGATACGCAGTATTTT. This sequence encodes CASSLVSYDTQYF.

This clone showed up just once. The gene calls are TRBV7-8 and TRBJ1-1, with a possible D match to TRBD1 (5 bases). Germline CDR1 is SGHVS and CDR2 is FQNEAQ. Trimming cost V 3 bases and J 5 bases, with 19 bases left between them. The CDR3 covers 16 residues. CDR3 amino acids: CASSFRAQGYQTEAFF. CDR3 bases: TGTGCCAGCAGCTTCAGGGCTCAGGGTTACCAAACTGAAGCTTTCTTT.